This TCR beta chain was observed in a study of blood T cell repertoires in COVID-19. Study-wide context: Donors in the United States, Italy and Spain gave samples during acute or convalescent COVID-19. Sample material is recorded as cDNA or gDNA derived from T cells, B-cell-depleted T cells, or PBMCs.

Libraries were prepared by immunoSEQ multiplex PCR; TCRdb keeps only in-frame clonotypes and omits some of them. The sample consists of hundreds of thousands of clones, approximately 88% of them appearing once. The CDR3 has 15 amino acids. Sequencing was performed on peripheral blood. The chain carries TRBV12-1 and TRBJ1-3; TRBD1 is the table's D call, not checked against the DNA. TRBV12-1 is a documented pseudogene. This TCR was recovered from a woman younger than 45 with COVID-19, enrolled during active disease. The CDR3 is CASSGWDMLEYTIYF. The DNA of the CDR3 is TGTGCCAGCAGCGGCTGGGACATGTTGGAATACACCATATATTTT.